The 19 T cell receptor beta chains below all came from one sample that was sequenced in a study of blood T cell repertoires in COVID-19 (dated by TCRdb to about 2020). Receptors were amplified or captured by the immunoSEQ multiplex PCR assay. TCRdb obtained this table from immuneACCESS and retained in-frame rearrangements with V and J assigned. These tables miss some clones; where compared with another copy, unresolved V genes account for less than half of the shortfall, and the remainder is unexplained. In this sample the table shows approximately 150,000 clones, around 87% of which occur a single time. Together, the top ten hold about two fifths of the sample. Input material: peripheral blood. The receptors originated from a man in his forties or fifties who had recovered from COVID-19.

This sequence joins TRBV5-5 and TRBJ2-7; 10 bases are a match to TRBD1. Unmatched junction bases numbered 8, after V lost 4 bases and J lost 4 bases. CDR3 length: 15 amino acids. Looked up from germline, CDR1 is SGHKS and CDR2 is YYEKEE (reference sequence). CDR3 region: CASSASGTGVYEQYF. Here the CDR3 DNA reads TGTGCCAGCAGCGCCTCCGGGACAGGGGTATACGAGCAGTACTTC.

For this clone: Mismatch with germline at one junction end may stem from a read error. The V and J genes are TRBV6-6 and TRBJ2-3; 8 bases are a match to TRBD2. Germline CDR1 and CDR2: MNHNY and SVGAGI (reference sequence). The CDR3 covers 13 residues. CDR3 bases: TGCCACGCGGGGGGTTCTAGCACAGATACGCAGTATTTT. The encoded protein is CHAGGSSTDTQYF.

This clone was seen only once. The chain links TRBV11-2 to TRBJ1-4; 9 bases fit TRBD1. Germline-derived CDR1 and CDR2 are SGHAT and FQNNGV. J gave up 8 bases and V 5 bases, and 12 bases lay outside the gene matches. The CDR3 contains 16 residues. The CDR3 protein is CASSKPRTGAGEKLFF. The CDR3 bases are TGTGCCAGCAGCAAGCCCCGGACAGGGGCAGGGGAAAAACTGTTTTTT.

This rearrangement joins TRBV10-3 to TRBJ2-2; 7 bases match TRBD1. This CDR3 has 13 amino acids. After removal of 8 bases from V and 6 bases from J, the junction contained 6 bases not matched to a gene. CDR1 is ENHRY and CDR2 is SYGVKD in the germline V gene. CDR3 region: CAIGETGSGELFF. The DNA of the CDR3 is TGTGCCATCGGGGAGACAGGGTCCGGGGAGCTGTTTTTT.

The chain links TRBV2 to TRBJ1-1; possible D gene TRBD1, 6 bases. The V gene lost 4 bases and the J gene lost 10 bases, with 19 bases spanning the gap. The CDR3 totals 14 residues. The germline CDR1 and CDR2 sequences are SNHLY and FYNNEI. The CDR3 sequence is CASSVKGKGHRAFF. CDR3 nucleotide sequence: TGTGCCAGCAGTGTAAAGGGAAAGGGACATAGAGCTTTCTTT.

V gene TRBV6-1 combines with J gene TRBJ2-3; 15 nucleotides match TRBD2. The V segment lost 3 bases and the J segment 4 bases; nucleotides outside the gene matches: 2. Germline V gene sequence: CDR1 MNHNS, CDR2 SASEGT. The CDR3 length is 16 residues. CDR3 sequence: CASSDRTSGGADTQYF. In DNA, the CDR3 is TGTGCCAGCAGTGACAGGACTAGCGGGGGGGCAGATACGCAGTATTTT.

The chain employs TRBV9 and TRBJ2-7, with 8 bases identical to TRBD1. Germline CDR1 is SGDLS and CDR2 is YYNGEE. V lost 4 bases and J lost 2; bases outside the gene matches: 5. The CDR3 sequence is 14 residues long. CDR3 DNA sequence: TGTGCCAGCAGCCCCGGACAGGGACCCTACGAGCAGTACTTC. Translating it yields CASSPGQGPYEQYF.

The rearrangement uses TRBV25-1 and TRBJ1-2; TRBD1 is a possible D gene (5 bases). Germline CDR1 is MGHDK and CDR2 is SYGVNS. This CDR3 is built from 15 residues. Trimming removed 1 base at V and 0 bases at J, with 9 bases between. CDR3 DNA: TGTGCCAGCAGTGAATCAACAGGAACTAACTATGGCTACACCTTC. Translated: CASSESTGTNYGYTF.

This sequence joins TRBV6-1 and TRBJ2-3, with 8 bases fitting TRBD2. The V gene end was trimmed by 7 bases and the J gene end by 1 base; junction bases not matched to a gene: 7. Germline CDR1 reads MNHNS; CDR2 reads SASEGT. This CDR3 contains 15 residues. The CDR3 loop reads CASKRGQVGTDTQYF. In DNA, the CDR3 is TGTGCCAGCAAGCGGGGGCAAGTCGGCACAGATACGCAGTATTTT.

The chain employs TRBV20-1 and TRBJ1-2; D not resolved. CDR3 length: 11 amino acids. The V end was cut by 3 bases, the J end by 4 bases, with 6 bases between. Germline values: CDR1 DFQATT, CDR2 SNEGSKA (reference sequence). This CDR3 reads CSASSVYGYTF. DNA for the CDR3: TGCAGTGCTAGCTCAGTCTATGGCTACACCTTC.

The V call is TRBV30, the J call TRBJ1-2, with 11 positions matching TRBD1. The CDR3 has 14 amino acids. Germline loops: CDR1 GTSNPN, CDR2 SVGIG (reference sequence). The V segment lost 3 bases and the J segment 4 bases; nucleotides outside the gene matches: 4. For the CDR3, the DNA is TGTGCCTGGAGCCGGGACAGGGGGTCCTATGGCTACACCTTC. Amino acid sequence: CAWSRDRGSYGYTF.

The chain uses TRBV3-1 (or the pseudogene TRBV3-2) and TRBJ2-7; maybe TRBD1 (6 bases). CDR1 and CDR2 (germline): LGHDT, YNNKEL (reference sequence). V was cut by 0 bases and J by 6 bases, with 15 bases left in between. The CDR3 loop spans 15 amino acids. CDR3 DNA: TGTGCCAGCAGCCAAGAACAGGGTGGAGTAGGCGAGCAGTACTTC. It encodes CASSQEQGGVGEQYF.

The rearrangement links TRBV19 to TRBJ2-7; TRBD2 is a possible D gene (6 bases). This CDR3 has 12 residues. Between the trimmed V and J ends, which lost 5 bases and 2 bases, there was a span of 7 bases. The germline gives CDR1 LNHDA, CDR2 SQIVND (reference sequence). CDR3 in amino acids: CASSAGPYEQYF. The CDR3 DNA sequence: TGTGCCAGTAGTGCGGGACCCTACGAGCAGTACTTC.

The rearrangement links TRBV12-3 or TRBV12-4 to TRBJ2-1, with TRBD2 as a possible D gene (7 bases). Trimming took off 7 bases at V and 9 bases at J, with 13 bases between the two ends. The CDR3 has 12 amino acids. CDR3: CASTIGGAEQFF. Here the CDR3 DNA reads TGTGCCAGCACTATAGGGGGGGCTGAGCAGTTCTTC.

The chain couples TRBV5-1 to TRBJ2-7, with D possibly matching TRBD1 (6 bases). V lost 3 bases and J 6 bases, leaving 16 bases between the germline ends. This CDR3 has 14 amino acids. The V gene's germline CDR1 is SGHRS and CDR2 YFSETQ. DNA for the CDR3: TGCGCCAGCAGCTCTAAAACAGGGTTAACCGAGCAGTACTTC. The encoded protein is CASSSKTGLTEQYF.

This rearrangement joins TRBV5-6 to TRBJ1-1, with D uncertain. From germline, CDR1 is SGHDT and CDR2 YYEEEE. V was cut by 0 bases and J by 6 bases, with 6 bases left in between. This CDR3 contains 12 residues. DNA of the CDR3: TGTGCCAGCAGCTTGGTATTCGCTGAAGCTTTCTTT. This codes for CASSLVFAEAFF.

The V gene is TRBV11-2, the J gene TRBJ1-5, with 7 bases aligning to TRBD1. Losses at the gene ends were 6 bases for V and 6 bases for J; bases not matched to a gene: 5. Germline V gives CDR1 SGHAT, CDR2 FQNNGV. The CDR3 covers 13 residues. CDR3 bases: TGTGCCAGCAGTTTGAACAGGGGTCAGCCCCAGCATTTT. Amino acids: CASSLNRGQPQHF.

The J gene is TRBJ1-2, the V gene TRBV7-2; perhaps TRBD1 as D (5 bases). Germline values: CDR1 SGHTA, CDR2 FQGNSA. Trimming cost V 1 base and J 7 bases, with 13 bases left between them. CDR3 length: 14 residues. In DNA, the CDR3 is TGTGCCAGCAGCTTAGTTCCGGGGGTGGCTGGCTACACCTTC. Translated, it gives CASSLVPGVAGYTF. Together with reference TRBV7-2 and TRBJ1-2, the CDR3 gives the full variable domain: GAGVSQSPSNKVTEKGKDVELRCDPISGHTALYWYRQSLGQGLEFLIYFQGNSAPDKSGLPSDRFSAERTGGSVSTLTIQRTQQEDSAVYLCASSLVPGVAGYTFGSGTRLTVV.

This clone was observed a few times. The identical CDR3 is also encoded by other nucleotide sequences in the sample. The chain carries TRBV5-1 and TRBJ2-5, with TRBD2 as a possible D gene (5 bases). CDR1 is SGHRS, CDR2 YFSETQ, per germline. CDR3 size: 15 residues. Trimming shortened V by 0 bases and J by 1 base, and 10 bases separated the two germline ends. This CDR3 is CASSLGLAGQETQYF. DNA for the CDR3: TGCGCCAGCAGCTTGGGGCTAGCTGGCCAAGAGACCCAGTACTTC.